The T cell receptor (beta chain) under discussion was sequenced for a study of cytomegalovirus exposure and HLA in healthy donors. The V gene's germline CDR1 is SGHTA and CDR2 FQGNSA. The CDR3 consists of 14 residues. The V end was cut by 0 bases, the J end by 4 bases, with 9 bases between. Sequenced by immunoSEQ multiplex PCR; TCRdb stores in-frame clones only, minus some. This sample has about 110,000 clones, with roughly 90% found just once. Material: PBMCs. The sequence derives from a woman younger than 35 in good health and CMV-seronegative. The genes are TRBV7-2 and TRBJ1-2; a weak D match, TRBD1 (5 bases). In DNA, the CDR3 is TGTGCCAGCAGCTTAGCCCGTGACAGCTATGGCTACACCTTC. This translates into CASSLARDSYGYTF.